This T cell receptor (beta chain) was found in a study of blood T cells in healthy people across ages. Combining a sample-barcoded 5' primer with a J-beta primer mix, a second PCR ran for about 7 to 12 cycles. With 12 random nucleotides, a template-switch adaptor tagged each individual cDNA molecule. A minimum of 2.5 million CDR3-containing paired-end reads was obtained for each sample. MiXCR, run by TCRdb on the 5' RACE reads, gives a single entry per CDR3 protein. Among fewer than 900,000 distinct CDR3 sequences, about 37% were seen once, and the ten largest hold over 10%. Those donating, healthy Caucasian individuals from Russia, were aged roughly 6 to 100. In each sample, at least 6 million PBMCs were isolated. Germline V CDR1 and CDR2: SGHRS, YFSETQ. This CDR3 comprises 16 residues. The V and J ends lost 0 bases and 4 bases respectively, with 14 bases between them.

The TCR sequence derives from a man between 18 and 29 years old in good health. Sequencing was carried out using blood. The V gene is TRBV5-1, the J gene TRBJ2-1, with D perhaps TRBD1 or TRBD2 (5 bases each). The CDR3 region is CASSLARDLTYNEQFF. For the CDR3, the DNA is TGCGCCAGCAGCTTGGCCAGGGACCTTACTTACAATGAGCAGTTCTTC.